The 26 T cell receptor beta chains given below trace back to one sample, sequenced in a study of Tregs in tolerant kidney transplant recipients. Only in-frame clones appear in the TCRdb table, and some are missing; sequencing was by immunoSEQ multiplex PCR. The sample holds about 60,000 clones, roughly 89% seen once. This material consisted of CD8+ T cells from blood, taken before the transplant. Every receptor here comes from a human donor who received a combined kidney and bone marrow transplant.

This clone came up a few times. This chain uses TRBV2 with TRBJ2-3; D may be TRBD2 (6 bases). Germline values: CDR1 SNHLY, CDR2 FYNNEI. Deletions cut 7 bases from V and 3 bases from J, with 8 bases between. The CDR3 is 12 amino acids. CDR3 nucleotides: TGTGCCAGCACGGCGGGAACAGATACGCAGTATTTT. Protein product: CASTAGTDTQYF. Full variable domain (rest looked up from reference TRBV2 and TRBJ2-3): EPEVTQTPSHQVTQMGQEVILRCVPISNHLYFYWYRQILGQKVEFLVSFYNNEISEKSEIFDDQFSVERPDGSNFTLKIRSTKLEDSAMYFCASTAGTDTQYFGPGTRLTVL.

This clone was observed a single time. This chain connects TRBV9 to TRBJ2-7, with unresolved D. The V gene's germline CDR1 is SGDLS and CDR2 YYNGEE. The CDR3 is 14 residues long. The CDR3 nucleotides read TGTGTCCAACGAGTTGTGCACAGCCCCTACGAGCAGTACTTC. Translating it yields CVQRVVHSPYEQYF.

CDR3 sequence reads: CASSSLGGTEAFF. The CDR3 DNA reads as TGTGCCAGCAGCTCCCTAGGGGGCACTGAAGCTTTCTTT. V is TRBV5-4 and J is TRBJ1-1; TRBD1 is a possible D gene (6 bases). Germline CDR1 is SGHNT and CDR2 is YYREEE (reference sequence). This CDR3 spans 13 amino acids. V was pared by 3 bases and J by 4 bases, with 10 bases between.

The gene calls are TRBV6-5 and TRBJ2-7, with 12 bases that match TRBD1. Looked up from germline, CDR1 is MNHEY and CDR2 is SVGAGI. The ends lost 0 bases at V and 5 bases at J; junction bases unmatched: 5. This CDR3 has 16 amino acids. This CDR3 reads CASSYSAGTGGDEQYF. CDR3 nucleotides: TGTGCCAGCAGTTACTCCGCCGGGACAGGGGGCGACGAGCAGTACTTC.

The chain has TRBV9 and TRBJ2-1; TRBD2 aligns across 14 bases. Trimming at V came to 3 bases and at J to 5 bases, leaving 7 bases not matched to a gene. CDR1 and CDR2 from the germline V gene are SGDLS and YYNGEE. This CDR3 comprises 17 residues. CDR3 region: CASSGTSGRSANNEQFF. The DNA of the CDR3 is TGTGCCAGCAGCGGGACTAGCGGGAGGTCTGCCAACAATGAGCAGTTCTTC.

The chain recombines TRBV7-9 with TRBJ2-1; D is perhaps TRBD2 (6 bases). The CDR3 spans 15 residues. CDR1 SEHNR and CDR2 FQNEAQ come from the germline V gene (reference sequence). V dropped 8 bases and J dropped 0 bases, with 14 bases sitting between them. The CDR3 here is CASGNGGSSYNEQFF. The CDR3 DNA is TGTGCCAGCGGAAATGGAGGGAGCTCCTACAATGAGCAGTTCTTC.

The rearrangement joins TRBV7-9 to TRBJ2-7, with 8 bases matching TRBD1. J lost 1 base, V lost 4 bases, and 3 bases had no gene match. The CDR3 has 14 residues. Germline V lookup: CDR1 SEHNR, CDR2 FQNEAQ (reference sequence). The CDR3 DNA reads TGTGCCAGCAGCTCATGGACAGGGTCCTACGAGCAGTACTTC. This translates into CASSSWTGSYEQYF.

The genes are TRBV6-1 and TRBJ1-5; 9 bases map to TRBD1. In germline, CDR1 is MNHNS, CDR2 SASEGT. The CDR3 is made up of 14 amino acids. The V gene end was trimmed by 4 bases and the J gene end by 7 bases; junction bases not matched to a gene: 5. CDR3 sequence reads: CASSGRTGVQPQHF. CDR3 bases: TGTGCCAGCAGTGGACGGACAGGGGTCCAGCCCCAGCATTTT.

As DNA, the CDR3 is TGTGCCTGGAGCCCCAGGGCGGACACTGAAGCTTTCTTT. Encoded protein: CAWSPRADTEAFF. The V gene is TRBV30, the J gene TRBJ1-1; D is possibly TRBD1 (5 bases). Trimming shortened V by 3 bases and J by 3 bases, and 11 bases separated the two germline ends. The germline CDR1 and CDR2 sequences are GTSNPN and SVGIG (reference sequence). The CDR3 has 13 residues. Filled out from reference TRBV30 and TRBJ1-1, the complete variable domain reads SQTIHQWPATLVQPVGSPLSLECTVEGTSNPNLYWYRQAAGRGLQLLFYSVGIGQISSEVPQNLSASRPQDRQFILSSKKLLLSDSGFYLCAWSPRADTEAFFGQGTRLTVV.

The chain combines TRBV6-1 with TRBJ2-1; weak D call: TRBD1 (6 bases). Germline V gives CDR1 MNHNS, CDR2 SASEGT. The CDR3 is 13 residues long. The V and J ends lost 2 bases and 8 bases respectively, with 10 bases between them. CDR3 coding DNA: TGTGCCAGCAGTGAAACAGGGATGGATGAGCAGTTCTTC. This codes for CASSETGMDEQFF.

The CDR3 DNA reads as TGCGCCAGCAGCCAATCAGCGGGAGTAACCTACAATGAGCAGTTCTTC. Translating it yields CASSQSAGVTYNEQFF. V is TRBV4-1 and J is TRBJ2-1; 8 bases are shared with TRBD2. Germline CDR1 MGHRA, CDR2 YSYEKL. This CDR3 is 16 amino acids long. Trimming at V came to 2 bases and at J to 2 bases, leaving 5 bases not matched to a gene.

J is TRBJ1-1 and V is TRBV13, with 8 bases matching TRBD1. Germline CDR1 PRHDT, CDR2 FYEKMQ (reference sequence). The CDR3 is made up of 14 amino acids. V gave up 5 bases and J gave up 1 base; unmatched junction bases: 3. The CDR3 DNA sequence: TGTGCCAGCAGCATCGGACAGGGGAACACTGAAGCTTTCTTT. Translating it yields CASSIGQGNTEAFF.

The chain couples TRBV7-2 to TRBJ2-3; maybe TRBD2 (5 bases). V lost 1 base, J lost 2 bases, and 10 bases lay in between. CDR3 length: 15 residues. In germline, CDR1 is SGHTA, CDR2 FQGNSA. The CDR3 nucleotides read TGTGCCAGCAGCTTAGTCCTAGCCCCCACAGATACGCAGTATTTT. Translation: CASSLVLAPTDTQYF.

The V and J genes are TRBV4-1 and TRBJ1-3; TRBD1 matches 9 bases. V trimming: 4 bases; J trimming: 8 bases; junction bases outside the gene matches: 9. Germline CDR1 and CDR2: MGHRA and YSYEKL. The CDR3 has 15 amino acids. The CDR3 reads CASSPRDRASDTIYF. The CDR3, as DNA: TGCGCCAGCAGCCCGCGGGACAGGGCGTCTGACACCATATATTTT.

The genes are TRBV7-8 and TRBJ2-3, with D unclear. Trimming pared 0 bases from V and 3 bases from J, leaving 4 bases between. Germline CDR1 and CDR2: SGHVS and FQNEAQ. The CDR3 runs to 13 residues. CDR3 sequence (DNA): TGTGCCAGCAGCTTAGCCCGGACAGATACGCAGTATTTT. Amino acid sequence: CASSLARTDTQYF.

The V and J genes are TRBV7-6 and TRBJ2-5, with D tentatively TRBD1 (6 bases). The closer fit of TRBJ2-7 to the DNA end suggests the J call may be wrong. Germline V lookup: CDR1 SGHVS, CDR2 FNYEAQ. CDR3 length: 15 residues. CDR3 residues: CASSQKDRGGYEQYF. The CDR3 DNA sequence: TGTGCCAGCAGCCAAAAGGACAGAGGAGGATACGAGCAGTACTTC.

This chain uses TRBV7-9 with TRBJ1-1; 11 bases are a match to TRBD1. Germline V gene data show CDR1 as SEHNR and CDR2 as FQNEAQ (reference sequence). The CDR3 runs to 15 residues. V was pared by 7 bases and J by 7 bases, with 11 bases of the junction left unmatched. CDR3 bases: TGTGCCAGCAACTTCTACGGACAGGGGGCGAGTGAAGCTTTCTTT. Amino acid sequence: CASNFYGQGASEAFF.

The rearrangement joins TRBV14 to TRBJ2-1; 8 bases are shared with TRBD1. Unmatched junction bases numbered 24, after V lost 1 base and J lost 4 bases. This CDR3 comprises 22 residues. Germline values: CDR1 SGHDN, CDR2 FVKESK. CDR3 coding DNA: TGTGCCAGCAGCCAAGTTCTCTCCGCGACAGGGGAGTGGGAGTCCCCTTACAATGAGCAGTTCTTC. Translated: CASSQVLSATGEWESPYNEQFF.

The chain recombines TRBV7-9 with TRBJ1-4, with D perhaps matching TRBD1 (5 bases). V lost 6 bases, J lost 12 bases, and 17 bases lay in between. CDR1 and CDR2 (germline): SEHNR, FQNEAQ (reference sequence). The CDR3 spans 13 residues. DNA of the CDR3: TGTGCCAGCAGACCTCTATCCCAGGGCGAACTGTTTTTT. Protein sequence: CASRPLSQGELFF.

The rearrangement joins TRBV11-2 to TRBJ2-7; TRBD1 agrees at 7 bases. This CDR3 contains 15 residues. Germline loops: CDR1 SGHAT, CDR2 FQNNGV. V lost 1 base, J lost 1 base, and 4 bases stayed unmatched. CDR3 residues: CASSLGDSGSYEQYF. CDR3 DNA sequence: TGTGCCAGCAGCTTAGGGGACAGCGGATCCTACGAGCAGTACTTC.

This rearrangement joins TRBV2 to TRBJ2-3, with TRBD2 identical over 7 bases. After removal of 2 bases from V and 2 bases from J, the junction contained 7 bases not matched to a gene. CDR1 SNHLY and CDR2 FYNNEI come from the germline V gene. CDR3 length: 16 residues. CDR3 amino acids: CASSESSGAHTDTQYF. The DNA of the CDR3 is TGTGCCAGCAGTGAATCCAGCGGGGCGCACACAGATACGCAGTATTTT.

The rearrangement joins TRBV6-5 to TRBJ2-5; D might be TRBD2 (5 bases). Per the germline V gene, CDR1 is MNHEY and CDR2 is SVGAGI. The CDR3 runs to 15 residues. V was cut by 6 bases and J by 0 bases, with 14 bases left in between. CDR3 region: CASSPVGDYQETQYF. The CDR3 DNA reads as TGTGCCAGCAGCCCTGTGGGAGACTACCAAGAGACCCAGTACTTC.

The chain employs TRBV4-2 and TRBJ2-3, with D tentatively TRBD2 (5 bases). The V end was cut by 4 bases, the J end by 9 bases, with 17 bases between. The CDR3 consists of 14 residues. Germline V lookup: CDR1 LGHNA, CDR2 YNFKEQ. In DNA, the CDR3 is TGTGCCAGCAGCCCCGACCTGAGGGCTTACACGCAGTATTTT. Protein sequence: CASSPDLRAYTQYF.

On this clone itself: At one end the junction does not follow the germline gene, possibly because of a read error. This sequence joins TRBV9 and TRBJ2-2; no clear D. Germline assignment: CDR1 SGDLS and CDR2 YYNGEE. This CDR3 is 12 amino acids long. CDR3 bases: TGTGCCGGCAGCCCTAACACCGGGGAGCTGTTTTTT. The encoded protein is CAGSPNTGELFF.

The chain couples TRBV27 to TRBJ2-7; TRBD2 might be the D (6 bases). Germline V CDR1 and CDR2: MNHEY, SMNVEV (reference sequence). CDR3 length: 13 residues. Trimming removed 3 bases from V and 5 bases from J, with 11 bases in between. CDR3 sequence reads: CASSFSGAHEQYF. In DNA form, the CDR3 reads TGTGCCAGCAGTTTCTCGGGAGCTCACGAGCAGTACTTC.

CDR3 sequence (DNA): TGTGCCAGCAGCACAGGGAATGAGCAGTACTTC. Residues: CASSTGNEQYF. This chain links TRBV7-9 with TRBJ2-7; the D gene is possibly TRBD1 (6 bases). This CDR3 is built from 11 residues. CDR1 is SEHNR, CDR2 FQNEAQ, per germline (reference sequence). Trimming left V 5 bases short and J 7 bases short, with 9 bases between.